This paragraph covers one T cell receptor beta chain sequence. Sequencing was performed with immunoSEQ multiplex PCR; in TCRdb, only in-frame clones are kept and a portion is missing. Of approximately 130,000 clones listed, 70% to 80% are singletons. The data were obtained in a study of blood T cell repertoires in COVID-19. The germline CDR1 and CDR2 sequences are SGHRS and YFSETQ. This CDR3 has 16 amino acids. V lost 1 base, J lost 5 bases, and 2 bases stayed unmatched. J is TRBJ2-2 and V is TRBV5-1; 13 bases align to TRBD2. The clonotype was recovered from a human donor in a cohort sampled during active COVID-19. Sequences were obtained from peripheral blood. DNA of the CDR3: TGCGCCAGCAGCTTGTGGACTAGCGGGGGTACCGGGGAGCTGTTTTTT. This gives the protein CASSLWTSGGTGELFF.